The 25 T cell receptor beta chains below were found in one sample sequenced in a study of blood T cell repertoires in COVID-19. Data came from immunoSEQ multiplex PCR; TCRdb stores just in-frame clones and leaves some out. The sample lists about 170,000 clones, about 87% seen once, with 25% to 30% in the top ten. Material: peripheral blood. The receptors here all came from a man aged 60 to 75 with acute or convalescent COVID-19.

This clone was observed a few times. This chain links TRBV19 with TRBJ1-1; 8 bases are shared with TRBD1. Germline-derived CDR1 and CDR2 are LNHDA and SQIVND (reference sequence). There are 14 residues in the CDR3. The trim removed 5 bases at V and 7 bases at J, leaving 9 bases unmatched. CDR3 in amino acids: CASSPGTGVGEAFF. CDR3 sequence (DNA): TGTGCCAGTAGTCCCGGGACAGGTGTTGGTGAAGCTTTCTTT.

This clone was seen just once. CDR3 region: CASSPTGGTSTDTQYF. CDR3 bases: TGTGCCAGTAGTCCCACAGGGGGCACTAGCACAGATACGCAGTATTTT. The chain combines TRBV19 with TRBJ2-3, with TRBD1 identical over 9 bases. This CDR3 region has 16 residues. V lost 5 bases to trimming and J lost 0 bases; unmatched junction nucleotides: 6. CDR1 is LNHDA, CDR2 SQIVND, per germline (reference sequence).

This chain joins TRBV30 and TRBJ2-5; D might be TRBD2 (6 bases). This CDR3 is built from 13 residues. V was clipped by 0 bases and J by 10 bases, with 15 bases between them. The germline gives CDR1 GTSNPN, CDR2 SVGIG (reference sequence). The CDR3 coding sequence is TGTGCCTGGAGTGTAGGGACTGAGACCCGCCAGTACTTC. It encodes CAWSVGTETRQYF. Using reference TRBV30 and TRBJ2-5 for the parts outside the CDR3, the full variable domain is SQTIHQWPATLVQPVGSPLSLECTVEGTSNPNLYWYRQAAGRGLQLLFYSVGIGQISSEVPQNLSASRPQDRQFILSSKKLLLSDSGFYLCAWSVGTETRQYFGPGTRLLVL.

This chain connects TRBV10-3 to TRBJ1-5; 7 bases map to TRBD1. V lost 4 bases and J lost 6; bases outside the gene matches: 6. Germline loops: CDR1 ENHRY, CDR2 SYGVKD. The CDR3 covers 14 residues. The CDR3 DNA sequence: TGTGCCATCAGTGGGACAGGCGGGCTTCAGCCCCAGCATTTT. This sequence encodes CAISGTGGLQPQHF.

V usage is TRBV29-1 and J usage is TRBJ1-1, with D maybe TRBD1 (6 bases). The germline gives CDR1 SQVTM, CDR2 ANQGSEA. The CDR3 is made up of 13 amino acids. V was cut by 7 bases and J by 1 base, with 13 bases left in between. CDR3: CSGLPGQNTEAFF. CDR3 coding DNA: TGCAGCGGCCTACCGGGACAGAACACTGAAGCTTTCTTT.

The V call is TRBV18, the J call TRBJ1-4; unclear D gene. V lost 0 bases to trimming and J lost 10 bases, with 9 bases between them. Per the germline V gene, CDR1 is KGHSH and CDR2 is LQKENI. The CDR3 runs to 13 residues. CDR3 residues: CASSPPSIGKLFF. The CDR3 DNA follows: TGTGCCAGCTCACCACCCAGTATTGGAAAACTGTTTTTT.

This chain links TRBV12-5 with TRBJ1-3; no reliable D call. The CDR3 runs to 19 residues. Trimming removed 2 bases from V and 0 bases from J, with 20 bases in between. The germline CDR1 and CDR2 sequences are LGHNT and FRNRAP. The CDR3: CASGLYIGRQRGSGNTIYF. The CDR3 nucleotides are TGTGCTAGTGGTTTGTATATAGGTAGGCAGCGCGGCTCTGGAAACACCATATATTTT.

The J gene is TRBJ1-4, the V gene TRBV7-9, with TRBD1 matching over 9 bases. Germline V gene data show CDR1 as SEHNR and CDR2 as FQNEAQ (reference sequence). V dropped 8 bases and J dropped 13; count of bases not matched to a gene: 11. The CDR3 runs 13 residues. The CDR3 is CASGSGTGLILFF. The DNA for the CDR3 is TGTGCCAGCGGCTCCGGGACAGGGCTGATACTGTTTTTT.

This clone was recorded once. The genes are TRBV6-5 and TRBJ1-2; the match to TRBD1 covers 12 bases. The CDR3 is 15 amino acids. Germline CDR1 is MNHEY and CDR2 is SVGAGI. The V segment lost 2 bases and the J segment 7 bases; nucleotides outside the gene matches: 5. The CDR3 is CASSYRGQGASGYTF. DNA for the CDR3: TGTGCCAGCAGTTACCGGGGACAGGGGGCGAGTGGCTACACCTTC.

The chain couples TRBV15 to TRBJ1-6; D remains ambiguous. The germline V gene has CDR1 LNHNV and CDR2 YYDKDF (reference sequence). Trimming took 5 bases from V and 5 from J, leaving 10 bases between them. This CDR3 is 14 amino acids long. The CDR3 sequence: CATSPMRDNSPLHF. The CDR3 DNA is TGTGCCACCAGCCCGATGAGGGATAATTCACCCCTCCACTTT. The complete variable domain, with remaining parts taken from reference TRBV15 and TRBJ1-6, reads DAMVIQNPRYQVTQFGKPVTLSCSQTLNHNVMYWYQQKSSQAPKLLFHYYDKDFNNEADTPDNFQSRRPNTSFCFLDIRSPGLGDTAMYLCATSPMRDNSPLHFGNGTRLTVT.

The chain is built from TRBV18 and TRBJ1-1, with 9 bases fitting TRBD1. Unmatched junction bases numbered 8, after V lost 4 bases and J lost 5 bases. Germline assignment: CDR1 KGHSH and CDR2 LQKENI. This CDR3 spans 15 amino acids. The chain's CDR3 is CASSQDRGLRTEAFF. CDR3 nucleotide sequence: TGTGCCAGCTCACAGGACAGGGGCCTAAGGACTGAAGCTTTCTTT.

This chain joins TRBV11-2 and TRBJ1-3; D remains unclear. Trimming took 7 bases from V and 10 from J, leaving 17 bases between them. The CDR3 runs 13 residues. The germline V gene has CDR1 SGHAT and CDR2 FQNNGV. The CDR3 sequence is CASTPRRETTIYF. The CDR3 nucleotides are TGTGCCAGCACTCCTCGTAGGGAGACGACCATATATTTT.

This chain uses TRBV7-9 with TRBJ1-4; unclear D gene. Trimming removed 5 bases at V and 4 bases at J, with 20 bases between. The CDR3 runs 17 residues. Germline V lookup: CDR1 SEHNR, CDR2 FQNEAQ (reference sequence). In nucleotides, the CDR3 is TGTGCCAGCAGCCCCCCGAGCGGGCGCGGAGGTAATGAAAAACTGTTTTTT. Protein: CASSPPSGRGGNEKLFF. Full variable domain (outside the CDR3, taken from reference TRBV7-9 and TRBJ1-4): DTGVSQNPRHKITKRGQNVTFRCDPISEHNRLYWYRQTLGQGPEFLTYFQNEAQLEKSRLLSDRFSAERPKGSFSTLEIQRTEQGDSAMYLCASSPPSGRGGNEKLFFGSGTQLSVL.

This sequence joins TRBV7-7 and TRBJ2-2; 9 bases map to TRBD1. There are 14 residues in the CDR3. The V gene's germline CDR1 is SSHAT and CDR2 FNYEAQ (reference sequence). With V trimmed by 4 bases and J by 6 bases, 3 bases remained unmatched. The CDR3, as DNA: TGTGCCAGCAGCTCGGACAGGGGCGCCGGGGAGCTGTTTTTT. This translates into CASSSDRGAGELFF. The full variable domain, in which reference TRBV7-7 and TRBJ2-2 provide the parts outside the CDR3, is GAGVSQSPRYKVTKRGQDVTLRCDPISSHATLYWYQQALGQGPEFLTYFNYEAQPDKSGLPSDRFSAERPEGSISTLTIQRTEQRDSAMYRCASSSDRGAGELFFGEGSRLTVL.

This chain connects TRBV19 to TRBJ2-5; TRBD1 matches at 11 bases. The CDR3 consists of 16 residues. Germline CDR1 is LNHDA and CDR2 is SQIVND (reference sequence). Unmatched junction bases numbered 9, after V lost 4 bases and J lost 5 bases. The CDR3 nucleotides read TGTGCCAGTAGTAGGACAGGGGGCCTGGGGTACGAGACCCAGTACTTC. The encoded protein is CASSRTGGLGYETQYF.

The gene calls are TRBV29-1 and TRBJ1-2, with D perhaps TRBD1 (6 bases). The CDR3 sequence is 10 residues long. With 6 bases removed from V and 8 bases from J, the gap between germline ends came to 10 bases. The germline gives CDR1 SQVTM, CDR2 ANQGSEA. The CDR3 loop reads CSVHRDGYTF. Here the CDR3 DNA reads TGCAGCGTGCACAGGGACGGCTACACCTTC.

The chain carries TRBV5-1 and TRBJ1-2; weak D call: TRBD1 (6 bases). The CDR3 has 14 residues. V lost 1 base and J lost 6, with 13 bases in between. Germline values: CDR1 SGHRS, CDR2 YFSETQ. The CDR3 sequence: CASSLSSGENGYTF. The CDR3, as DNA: TGCGCCAGCAGCTTGTCTTCAGGGGAAAATGGCTACACCTTC.

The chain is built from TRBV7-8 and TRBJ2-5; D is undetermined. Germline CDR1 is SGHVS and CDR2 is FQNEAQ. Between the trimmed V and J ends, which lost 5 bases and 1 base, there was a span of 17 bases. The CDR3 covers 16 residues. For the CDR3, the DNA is TGTGCCAGCAGCAAAGATACTCGGGTTTTCCAAGAGACCCAGTACTTC. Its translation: CASSKDTRVFQETQYF.

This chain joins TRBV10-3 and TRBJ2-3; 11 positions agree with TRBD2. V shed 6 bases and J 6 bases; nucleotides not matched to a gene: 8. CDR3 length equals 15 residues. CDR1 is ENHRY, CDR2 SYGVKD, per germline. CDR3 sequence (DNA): TGTGCCATCAGGGTTAGCGGGGGGGGCCAGGATACGCAGTATTTT. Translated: CAIRVSGGGQDTQYF.

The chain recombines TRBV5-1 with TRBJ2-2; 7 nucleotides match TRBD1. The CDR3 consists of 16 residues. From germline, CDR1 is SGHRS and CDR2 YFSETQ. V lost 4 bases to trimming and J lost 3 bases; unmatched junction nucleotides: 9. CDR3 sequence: CASSADREIDTGELFF. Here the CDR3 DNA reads TGCGCCAGCAGCGCCGACAGGGAGATTGACACCGGGGAGCTGTTTTTT.

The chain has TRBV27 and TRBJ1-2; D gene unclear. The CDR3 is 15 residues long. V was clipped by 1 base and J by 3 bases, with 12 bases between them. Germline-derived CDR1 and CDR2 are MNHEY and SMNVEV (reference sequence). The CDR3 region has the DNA TGTGCCAGCAGTTTATATGGGCAGACGGACTATGGCTACACCTTC. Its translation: CASSLYGQTDYGYTF.

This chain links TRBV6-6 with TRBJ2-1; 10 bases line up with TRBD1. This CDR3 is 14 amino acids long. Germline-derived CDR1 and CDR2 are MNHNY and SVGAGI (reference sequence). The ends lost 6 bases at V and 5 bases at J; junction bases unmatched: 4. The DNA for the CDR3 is TGTGCCAGCAGGAGACAGGGGGCGGACAATGAGCAGTTCTTC. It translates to CASRRQGADNEQFF.

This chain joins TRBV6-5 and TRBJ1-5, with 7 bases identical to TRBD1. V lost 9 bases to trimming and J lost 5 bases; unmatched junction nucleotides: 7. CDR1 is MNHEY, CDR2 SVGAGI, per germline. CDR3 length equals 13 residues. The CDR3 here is CASWTGTYQPQHF. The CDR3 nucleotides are TGTGCCAGTTGGACAGGAACCTATCAGCCCCAGCATTTT.

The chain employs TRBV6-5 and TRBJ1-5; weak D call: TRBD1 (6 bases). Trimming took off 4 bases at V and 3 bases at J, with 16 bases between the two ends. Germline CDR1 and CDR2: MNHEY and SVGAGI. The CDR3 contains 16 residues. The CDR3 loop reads CASSSLTGDINQPQHF. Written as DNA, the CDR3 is TGTGCCAGCAGTTCTCTGACCGGGGACATCAATCAGCCCCAGCATTTT.

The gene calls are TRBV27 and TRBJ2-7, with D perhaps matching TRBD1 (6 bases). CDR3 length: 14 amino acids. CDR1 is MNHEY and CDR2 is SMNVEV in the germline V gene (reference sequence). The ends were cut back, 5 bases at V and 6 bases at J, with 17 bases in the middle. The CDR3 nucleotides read TGTGCCAGCAGTATGAGGGCACAGGGTTCCGAGCAGTACGTC. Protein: CASSMRAQGSEQYV.